Sequencing of this TCR beta chain was carried out in a study of T-cell reconstitution after alpha-beta-depleted transplantation in children. The CDR3 length is 16 residues. CDR1 and CDR2 (germline): MGHDK, SYGVNS. V gave up 1 base and J gave up 3 bases, with 13 bases separating them. This clonotype was observed many times. The antigen remains undetermined. Unique molecular identifiers were incorporated during preparation of the TCRbeta library. Via MiXCR, TCRdb re-called the PCR reads, giving one row per CDR3 protein. The sample consists of some 300,000 distinct CDR3 sequences, around 10% of them appearing once. General study results and limits: Reportedly, alpha-beta T cells present about two months post-transplant originated from several hundred expanded clones of graft origin. Counts and diversity of T cells one year after transplant came mostly from newly produced T cells. Recipient T cells and thymic progenitors that survived were the source of the high TCRbeta diversity seen at day 60 in some patients.

The source material was PBMCs, sampled before TCRalphabeta/CD19-depleted stem cell transplant. This TCR came from a boy in the first two years of life with acute myeloid leukemia, due to receive a stem cell transplant. The chain recombines TRBV25-1 with TRBJ1-5; possibly TRBD1 for D (5 bases). The CDR3 spells CASSESDGGLNQPQHF. CDR3 bases: TGTGCCAGCAGTGAATCCGACGGGGGTCTCAATCAGCCCCAGCATTTT.